Listed below are T cell receptor beta chains from one sample, sequenced in a study of tumor and adjacent non-tumor tissue in lung cancer. TCRdb recomputed calls from the multiplex PCR reads with MiXCR, one row per CDR3 protein. The top ten clones hold roughly 24% of a sample with under 250,000 distinct CDR3 sequences, 70% to 75% of them seen once. Sequencing input: lung tumor tissue. The receptors shown here come from a man in his sixties with non-small cell lung cancer. Each CDR3 is given with its conserved first and last residue. The D gene is left open where the match is weak. Size is omitted from some rows. Given values are once, few, many or a class for expanded clones.

TRBV6-1,-,many,TRBJ2-7,CASSANTEGYEQYF,TGTGCCAGCAGTGCAAACACGGAGGGCTACGAGCAGTACTTC
TRBV30,-,many,TRBJ2-7,CAWEGLSYEQYF,TGTGCCTGGGAAGGACTTTCCTACGAGCAGTACTTC
TRBV29-1,-,-,TRBJ1-1,CNVEGVSAEASF,TGCAACGTTGAAGGTGTATCCGCTGAAGCTTCCTTT
TRBV5-4,-,-,TRBJ2-3,CASSLNQGGLQGQYF,TGTGCCAGCAGCTTGAACCAGGGGGGTCTCCAGGGGCAGTATTTT
TRBV6-1,-,-,TRBJ1-2,CASSEAQGGGGYGYAF,TGTGCCAGCAGTGAAGCGCAGGGAGGGGGAGGATATGGCTACGCCTTC
TRBV20-1,-,-,TRBJ1-2,CNASQGGRNYGCTF,-
TRBV29-1,TRBD1,few,TRBJ2-5,CSVEKGAAETQYF,TGCAGCGTTGAAAAGGGGGCTGCGGAGACCCAGTACTTC
TRBV20-1,-,-,TRBJ2-1,CSVPKVPNEQSF,TGCAGTGTTCCGAAGGTCCCCAATGAGCAGTCCTTC
TRBV11-2,-,-,TRBJ2-7,CVGSLDTLYEQYF,TGTGTCGGGAGCTTAGACACGCTCTACGAGCAGTACTTC
TRBV6-2/TRBV6-3,-,few,TRBJ1-5,CVSSYGGYSNQPQHF,TGTGTCAGCAGTTACGGAGGTTATAGTAATCAGCCCCAGCATTTT
TRBV20-1,-,-,TRBJ1-2,CSARPNNYDYTF,TGCAGTGCTAGACCGAATAACTATGACTACACCTTC
TRBV4-1,TRBD1,-,TRBJ1-2,CASSQTGNYGYTF,TGCGCCAGCAGCCAGACAGGGAACTATGGCTACACCTTC
TRBV29-1,-,many,TRBJ2-2,CSVDPSGAGELFF,TGCAGCGTTGACCCCTCAGGGGCCGGGGAGCTGTTTTTT
TRBV20-1,-,-,TRBJ2-5,CSSRGLQRMQTQYF,TGCAGTTCTAGAGGTCTACAAAGGATGCAGACCCAGTACTTC
TRBV11-3,-,-,TRBJ2-3,CASSLDYSWGTQYF,TGTGCCAGTAGCCTAGACTACTCCTGGGGTACGCAGTATTTT
TRBV6-1,TRBD1,-,TRBJ1-2,CASRWDRGLYGYTF,TGTGCCAGCAGATGGGACAGGGGACTCTATGGCTACACCTTC
TRBV12-3/TRBV12-4,-,-,TRBJ2-1,CATSLRVRYNEQFF,TGTGCCACCAGTTTGAGGGTCAGGTACAATGAGCAGTTCTTC